The T cell receptor beta chain under discussion was sequenced for a study of T cell responses to AZD1222 COVID-19 vaccine. The CDR3 contains 16 residues. J gave up 5 bases and V 5 bases, and 11 bases lay outside the gene matches. Germline V gene data show CDR1 as SGHTA and CDR2 as FQGNSA. This clone was found once. Its target is unknown. Profiling relied on immunoSEQ multiplex PCR, and the TCRdb table lists in-frame clones only, not all of them. In the table there are some 120,000 clones, roughly nine tenths of which are singletons. Findings and caveats of the study: Baseline seropositivity characterized only 5 or 6 AZD1222 recipients. Variant regions that are unmutated are reportedly the target of nearly half of spike-specific TCRs. Rises in breadth and depth of Spike-specific TCRs came after two AZD1222 doses.

This sequence originates from an adult who received the AZD1222 COVID-19 vaccine. The chain couples TRBV7-2 to TRBJ2-7, with TRBD1 matching 11 bases. Sequencing used peripheral blood, obtained 28 days after the second AZD1222 dose. The CDR3 loop reads CASSTRTGGFLNEQYF. In DNA form, the CDR3 reads TGTGCCAGCAGCACCCGGACAGGGGGCTTTTTGAACGAGCAGTACTTC.